The next 14 T cell receptor beta chains were all read from a single sample in a study of T cell repertoires in cytomegalovirus infection. What these receptors recognize is not known. TCRdb re-derived calls from the reads in MiXCR, one entry per CDR3 protein. The sample shows 110,000 to 150,000 distinct CDR3 sequences, 30% to 40% of them seen only once. This sample comprised CD8+ T cells from cultured PBMCs, obtained from culture after CMV antigen stimulation. All receptors come from a human donor in good health (CMV status not recorded). Some clones in this sample may be carry-over from other donors' samples.

The rearrangement joins TRBV5-6 to TRBJ2-1; D remains unclear. V lost 0 bases, J lost 5 bases, and 15 bases lay in between. The CDR3 loop spans 16 amino acids. The germline CDR1 and CDR2 sequences are SGHDT and YYEEEE. The CDR3 is CASSLAWINPDNEQFF. In DNA form, the CDR3 reads TGTGCCAGCAGCTTGGCGTGGATCAACCCCGACAATGAGCAGTTCTTC.

This clonotype appeared many times. The chain has TRBV10-3 and TRBJ1-4, with a possible D match to TRBD1 (6 bases). Germline-derived CDR1 and CDR2 are ENHRY and SYGVKD. Trimming shortened V by 7 bases and J by 0 bases, and 9 bases separated the two germline ends. The CDR3 is 14 residues long. The CDR3 reads CAIKGVATNEKLFF. CDR3 bases: TGTGCCATCAAGGGGGTAGCAACTAATGAAAAACTGTTTTTT.

This clonotype was detected a few times. This chain joins TRBV6-2 or TRBV6-3 and TRBJ1-5; 10 nucleotides line up with TRBD1. Germline V lookup: CDR1 MNHEY, CDR2 SVGEGT. Trimming cost V 2 bases and J 5 bases; bases outside gene matches: 3. The CDR3 extends over 15 amino acids. The CDR3 reads CASSYRDRGDQPQHF. In nucleotides, the CDR3 is TGTGCCAGCAGTTACCGGGACAGGGGTGATCAGCCCCAGCATTTT.

The chain combines TRBV2 with TRBJ1-1; the match to TRBD1 covers 8 bases. This CDR3 has 12 residues. V lost 10 bases, J lost 5 bases, and 6 bases stayed unmatched. The germline CDR1 and CDR2 sequences are SNHLY and FYNNEI. The CDR3 DNA sequence: TGTGCCACGACAGGGGACGGAACTGAAGCTTTCTTT. As protein: CATTGDGTEAFF.

This clonotype was observed a handful of times. The chain carries TRBV6-2 or TRBV6-3 and TRBJ2-7; no firm D call. CDR1 and CDR2 from the germline V gene are MNHEY and SVGEGT. The CDR3 runs to 13 residues. V shed 6 bases and J shed 4 bases, with 13 bases lying between them. The CDR3 DNA reads as TGTGCCAGCAGCCCTACGTGGGTGTACGAGCAGTACTTC. This encodes CASSPTWVYEQYF.

This clonotype was picked up a small number of times. The chain combines TRBV27 with TRBJ1-3, with D unclear. V was clipped by 0 bases and J by 4 bases, with 4 bases between them. The germline V gene has CDR1 MNHEY and CDR2 SMNVEV (reference sequence). This CDR3 is 13 amino acids long. CDR3 in amino acids: CASSLSAGNTIYF. The CDR3 region has the DNA TGTGCCAGCAGTTTATCCGCAGGAAACACCATATATTTT.

This clonotype was recorded a few times. The genes are TRBV25-1 and TRBJ1-3, with 8 bases aligning to TRBD1. CDR3 length: 16 residues. Trimming took 5 bases from V and 0 from J; bases not matched to a gene: 6. Per germline, CDR1 MGHDK and CDR2 SYGVNS. CDR3 DNA: TGTGCCAGCAGTAGCCGGGACAGGACCTCTGGAAACACCATATATTTT. Translation: CASSSRDRTSGNTIYF.

The chain has TRBV6-6 and TRBJ2-1; D unclear. There are 14 residues in the CDR3. Germline-derived CDR1 and CDR2 are MNHNY and SVGAGI (reference sequence). The ends were cut back, 0 bases at V and 8 bases at J, with 11 bases in the middle. The DNA for the CDR3 is TGTGCCAGCAGTTACTCAGGTATCAAGGATGAGCAGTTCTTC. Translated: CASSYSGIKDEQFF.

The rearrangement uses TRBV7-2 and TRBJ1-2; TRBD1 might be the D (6 bases). Germline CDR1 SGHTA, CDR2 FQGNSA. Trimming cost V 5 bases and J 4 bases, with 20 bases left between them. The CDR3 spans 16 residues. CDR3 loop: CASSPGGGRVGYGYTF. CDR3 nucleotide sequence: TGTGCCAGCAGCCCAGGCGGGGGGCGCGTCGGCTATGGCTACACCTTC.

The chain joins TRBV12-3 or TRBV12-4 to TRBJ1-5; no clear D. Trimming removed 7 bases from V and 9 bases from J, with 13 bases in between. The CDR3 spans 12 residues. The CDR3 DNA is TGTGCCAGCACCCTGGTCGGTGGGCCCCAGCATTTT. It codes for CASTLVGGPQHF.

This clonotype was detected a few times. The V call is TRBV28, the J call TRBJ1-1, with a possible D match to TRBD1 (6 bases). Trimming took off 1 base at V and 1 base at J, with 7 bases between the two ends. This CDR3 has 14 amino acids. Germline assignment: CDR1 MDHEN and CDR2 SYDVKM. Here the CDR3 reads CASSLSQGNTEAFF. CDR3 DNA sequence: TGTGCCAGCAGTTTATCACAGGGGAACACTGAAGCTTTCTTT.

The chain combines TRBV13 with TRBJ2-7; 12 nucleotides agree with TRBD2. Trimming removed 5 bases from V and 4 bases from J; junction bases left unmatched: 6. Germline assignment: CDR1 PRHDT and CDR2 FYEKMQ (reference sequence). CDR3 length equals 15 residues. This CDR3 reads CASSPGLAGTYEQYF. CDR3 DNA: TGTGCCAGCAGCCCCGGACTAGCGGGGACTTACGAGCAGTACTTC.

This clonotype was counted ten times or more. This chain connects TRBV7-2 to TRBJ2-7; no reliable D call. The CDR3 spans 15 residues. The ends were cut back, 4 bases at V and 0 bases at J, with 13 bases in the middle. The germline gives CDR1 SGHTA, CDR2 FQGNSA. The CDR3 DNA reads TGTGCCAGCAGCTGGGGTCCGGGTCCCTCCTACGAGCAGTACTTC. Translating gives CASSWGPGPSYEQYF.

On this clonotype itself: A single base separates this from a much larger clone, so it may be a read error. The chain has TRBV7-2 and TRBJ1-2, with 7 nucleotides matching TRBD1. The CDR3 has 18 amino acids. J lost 0 bases, V lost 3 bases, and 13 bases had no gene match. Germline CDR1 SGHTA, CDR2 FQGNSA. The CDR3 loop is CASSFLMTGLPANYGYTF. The CDR3 nucleotides read TGTGCCAGCAGCTTCCTGATGACAGGGTTGCCGGCTAACTATGGCTACACCTTC.